The source of this T cell receptor beta chain is a study of cytomegalovirus exposure and HLA in healthy donors. General observations from the study: An analysis done earlier found most TCR beta V segments productive about 87% or about 30% of the time. According to a later analysis, donors in an Asian-associated ancestry cluster reportedly had fewer N-insertions than the approximately 670-donor mean.

With 60 Vbeta and 13 Jbeta primers, the PCR was carried out. The assay was immunoSEQ multiplex PCR, and TCRdb's table has in-frame clones only and misses some. The sample shows some 130,000 clones, roughly 63% of them seen only once. Germline CDR1 MDHEN, CDR2 SYDVKM. This CDR3 is 14 amino acids long. V lost 1 base, J lost 7 bases, and 5 bases stayed unmatched. Of note for this clone: Its antigen is unknown.

The rearrangement joins TRBV28 to TRBJ1-2; TRBD1 matches 8 bases. This TCR was recovered from a man aged 25-45 years in good health and CMV-seropositive. Sequenced input: PBMCs. This chain's CDR3 is CASSLSQGAGGYTF. The CDR3 DNA follows: TGTGCCAGCAGTTTATCCCAGGGGGCAGGTGGCTACACCTTC.